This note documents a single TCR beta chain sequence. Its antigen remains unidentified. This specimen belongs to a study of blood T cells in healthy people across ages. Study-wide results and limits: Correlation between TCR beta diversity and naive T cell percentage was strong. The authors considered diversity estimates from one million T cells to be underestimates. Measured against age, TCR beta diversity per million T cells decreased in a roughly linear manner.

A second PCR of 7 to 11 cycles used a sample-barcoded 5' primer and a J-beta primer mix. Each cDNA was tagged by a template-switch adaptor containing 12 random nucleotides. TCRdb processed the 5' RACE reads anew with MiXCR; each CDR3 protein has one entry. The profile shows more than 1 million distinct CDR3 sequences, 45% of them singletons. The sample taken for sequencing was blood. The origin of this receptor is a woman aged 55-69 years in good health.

Written as DNA, the CDR3 is TGTGCCAGCAGCGTAGAGTACAACACTGAAGCTTTCTTT. This gives the protein CASSVEYNTEAFF. The chain couples TRBV12-3 or TRBV12-4 to TRBJ1-1; no clear D gene. Trimming left V 6 bases short and J 2 bases short, with 10 bases between. The length of the CDR3 is 13 residues.